Each of the 24 T cell receptor beta chains below was sequenced from the same sample in a study of cytomegalovirus exposure and HLA in healthy donors. 13 Jbeta primers and 60 Vbeta primers were used for the PCR. TCRdb's copy holds only in-frame clones and misses some; the assay was immunoSEQ multiplex PCR. The sample records 120,000 or so clones, 70% to 85% being singletons. Sequencing used PBMCs. The receptor set was obtained from a man aged 18 to 30 in good health and CMV-seronegative.

The gene calls are TRBV7-9 and TRBJ1-6; 7 bases are a match to TRBD1. The germline CDR1 and CDR2 sequences are SEHNR and FQNEAQ (reference sequence). Trimming at V came to 1 base and at J to 7 bases, leaving 7 bases not matched to a gene. The CDR3 runs 16 residues. The CDR3 coding sequence is TGTGCCAGCAGCTTAGACGGGACAGCCGAGAATTCACCCCTCCACTTT. This gives the protein CASSLDGTAENSPLHF.

The chain combines TRBV6-5 with TRBJ1-5, with 10 bases identical to TRBD1. Germline CDR1 is MNHEY and CDR2 is SVGAGI. Trimming cost V 6 bases and J 4 bases; bases outside gene matches: 6. CDR3 length equals 15 residues. Written as DNA, the CDR3 is TGTGCCAGCAGACTTCGGACAGGGGGAAATCAGCCCCAGCATTTT. Amino acids: CASRLRTGGNQPQHF.

This clone showed up just once. The chain links TRBV14 to TRBJ1-6; D is perhaps TRBD1 (6 bases). Per the germline V gene, CDR1 is SGHDN and CDR2 is FVKESK. V lost 1 base and J 7 bases, leaving 11 bases between the germline ends. The CDR3 is 15 residues long. CDR3: CASSQGGHFNSPLHF. CDR3 DNA sequence: TGTGCCAGCAGCCAAGGGGGACACTTCAATTCACCCCTCCACTTT.

This clone came up once. The chain combines TRBV7-2 with TRBJ2-5; no clear D gene. CDR3 length equals 14 residues. V was shortened by 0 bases and J by 5 bases, with 10 bases between the two germline ends. Germline V gene lookup returns CDR1 SGHTA and CDR2 FQGNSA. DNA for the CDR3: TGTGCCAGCAGCTTAGCTTTTGGAGCGGAGACCCAGTACTTC. Its translation: CASSLAFGAETQYF.

There are a few counts of this clone. The rearrangement uses TRBV7-2 and TRBJ2-5, with 9 bases aligning to TRBD2. The CDR3 has 17 amino acids. Germline V lookup: CDR1 SGHTA, CDR2 FQGNSA. V trimming: 5 bases; J trimming: 2 bases; junction bases outside the gene matches: 12. The CDR3 is CASSPYAGGTIQETQYF. CDR3 coding DNA: TGTGCCAGCAGCCCCTACGCGGGGGGGACGATTCAAGAGACCCAGTACTTC.

The chain couples TRBV6-1 to TRBJ1-4, with D maybe TRBD1 (6 bases). Germline CDR1 reads MNHNS; CDR2 reads SASEGT. This CDR3 has 15 residues. V lost 5 bases and J lost 0, with 10 bases in between. The CDR3 here is CASSQGPATNEKLFF. Written as DNA, the CDR3 is TGTGCCAGCAGTCAGGGGCCCGCAACTAATGAAAAACTGTTTTTT.

V is TRBV6-4 and J is TRBJ2-3; a possible D gene is TRBD2 (5 bases). Trimming removed 0 bases at V and 4 bases at J, with 8 bases between. CDR1 is MRHNA and CDR2 is SNTAGT in the germline V gene. The CDR3 runs to 14 residues. The DNA of the CDR3 is TGTGCCAGCAGTGACTCGAGGGATCCAGATACGCAGTATTTT. Translation: CASSDSRDPDTQYF.

This chain joins TRBV5-8 and TRBJ1-2, with 8 bases lining up with TRBD1. Looked up from germline, CDR1 is SGHTS and CDR2 is YDEGEE. The CDR3 covers 16 residues. V was clipped by 2 bases and J by 4 bases; unmatched bases: 10. The CDR3 here is CASSLRTGRGLYGYTF. As DNA, the CDR3 is TGTGCCAGCAGCTTACGAACTGGCAGGGGGCTCTATGGCTACACCTTC. Full variable domain (rest looked up from reference TRBV5-8 and TRBJ1-2): EAGVTQSPTHLIKTRGQQATLRCSPISGHTSVYWYQQALGLGLQFLLWYDEGEERNRGNFPPRFSGRQFPNYSSELNVNALELEDSALYLCASSLRTGRGLYGYTFGSGTRLTVV.

V is TRBV11-1 and J is TRBJ2-1; no clear D. V shed 5 bases and J shed 9 bases, with 14 bases lying between them. This CDR3 contains 13 residues. Germline-derived CDR1 and CDR2 are SGHAT and FQDESV (reference sequence). The CDR3: CASSHEWFSEQFF. CDR3 coding DNA: TGTGCCAGCAGCCACGAGTGGTTTTCTGAGCAGTTCTTC.

This clone was seen a few times. The chain links TRBV7-3 to TRBJ2-3; 8 nucleotides match TRBD2. The V gene's germline CDR1 is SGHTA and CDR2 FQGTGA. The V and J ends lost 5 bases and 5 bases, in that order; junction bases with no gene match: 15. There are 17 residues in the CDR3. CDR3 in amino acids: CASSPSLVGGARDTQYF. In DNA form, the CDR3 reads TGTGCCAGCAGCCCCAGCCTTGTCGGGGGGGCCAGAGATACGCAGTATTTT.

The rearrangement joins TRBV5-5 to TRBJ2-2; no firm D call. The germline V and J ends were trimmed by 3 bases and 5 bases, with 5 bases remaining between them. The germline CDR1 and CDR2 sequences are SGHKS and YYEKEE (reference sequence). This CDR3 spans 12 amino acids. The DNA of the CDR3 is TGTGCCAGCAGCTACACGACCGGGGAGCTGTTTTTT. As protein: CASSYTTGELFF.

The rearrangement links TRBV7-9 to TRBJ1-5; weak D call: TRBD1 (5 bases). The germline V gene has CDR1 SEHNR and CDR2 FQNEAQ (reference sequence). There are 12 residues in the CDR3. V was pared by 4 bases and J by 6 bases, with 7 bases between. In DNA, the CDR3 is TGTGCCAGCAGCTCGGGGGGTCAGCCCCAGCATTTT. It yields the protein CASSSGGQPQHF.

This clone was detected only a few times. V gene TRBV9 combines with J gene TRBJ2-1, with 13 bases lining up with TRBD2. Germline V gene sequence: CDR1 SGDLS, CDR2 YYNGEE. CDR3 length: 16 residues. Trimming at V came to 3 bases and at J to 9 bases, leaving 9 bases not matched to a gene. The CDR3 is CASSAAGTSGALEQFF. Here the CDR3 DNA reads TGTGCCAGCAGCGCCGCCGGGACTAGCGGGGCCCTTGAGCAGTTCTTC.

The V call is TRBV6-5, the J call TRBJ2-3; D is ambiguous. Germline CDR1 MNHEY, CDR2 SVGAGI. V gave up 5 bases and J gave up 4 bases, with 10 bases separating them. CDR3 length: 13 amino acids. The CDR3 loop is CASSPHPADTQYF. As DNA, the CDR3 is TGTGCCAGCAGTCCCCACCCGGCAGATACGCAGTATTTT.

The chain recombines TRBV27 with TRBJ1-6; 10 nucleotides line up with TRBD1. CDR3 length: 17 residues. The germline V gene encodes CDR1 MNHEY and CDR2 SMNVEV (reference sequence). V lost 6 bases to trimming and J lost 5 bases; unmatched junction nucleotides: 10. CDR3 coding DNA: TGTGCCAGCAGACCCGGGACCGGGACAGGGGATAATTCACCCCTCCACTTT. This encodes CASRPGTGTGDNSPLHF.

The chain has TRBV7-9 and TRBJ1-2; TRBD1 matches at 8 bases. After removal of 0 bases from V and 5 bases from J, the junction contained 2 bases not matched to a gene. The length of the CDR3 is 14 residues. Germline CDR1 is SEHNR and CDR2 is FQNEAQ (reference sequence). The CDR3 reads CASSLAQGAYGYTF. CDR3 nucleotides: TGTGCCAGCAGCTTAGCGCAGGGGGCGTATGGCTACACCTTC.

The rearrangement joins TRBV2 to TRBJ1-2; the match to TRBD1 covers 9 bases. V lost 6 bases to trimming and J lost 1 base; unmatched junction nucleotides: 3. The V gene's germline CDR1 is SNHLY and CDR2 FYNNEI. The CDR3 length is 14 residues. The CDR3: CASRQGAGNYGYTF. CDR3 sequence (DNA): TGTGCCAGCAGACAGGGGGCCGGTAACTATGGCTACACCTTC.

This clone was recorded once. The rearrangement links TRBV5-8 to TRBJ1-4; perhaps TRBD1 as D (6 bases). CDR1 and CDR2 from the germline V gene are SGHTS and YDEGEE. The CDR3 is 14 amino acids. Trimming took 1 base from V and 5 from J, leaving 9 bases between them. The CDR3 coding sequence is TGTGCCAGCAGCTTGTGGCAGGGGAATGAAAAACTGTTTTTT. Its protein is CASSLWQGNEKLFF.

V gene TRBV19 combines with J gene TRBJ2-5; a possible D gene is TRBD2 (5 bases). The DNA end lines up better with TRBJ2-7; the J call may be wrong. This CDR3 has 13 amino acids. The germline CDR1 and CDR2 sequences are LNHDA and SQIVND (reference sequence). The CDR3 protein is CASSIRGKDEQYF. DNA of the CDR3: TGTGCCAGTAGTATTCGGGGTAAGGACGAGCAGTACTTC.

V usage is TRBV27 and J usage is TRBJ1-2, with TRBD1 matching 10 bases. Germline CDR1 reads MNHEY; CDR2 reads SMNVEV (reference sequence). Germline trimming cut 6 bases from V and 5 bases from J; bases unmatched to any gene: 6. This CDR3 has 14 residues. The CDR3 protein is CASSYRTGGYGYTF. The CDR3 DNA sequence: TGTGCCAGCAGCTACCGGACAGGGGGGTATGGCTACACCTTC.

In its sample, this clone was seen once. V usage is TRBV9 and J usage is TRBJ2-1, with 13 bases lining up with TRBD2. This CDR3 contains 17 residues. The V gene end was trimmed by 4 bases and the J gene end by 7 bases; junction bases not matched to a gene: 11. The V gene's germline CDR1 is SGDLS and CDR2 YYNGEE. Here the CDR3 DNA reads TGTGCCAGCAGCCTCCACTCGACTAGCGGGGGGACAAATGAGCAGTTCTTC. Its protein product is CASSLHSTSGGTNEQFF.

On this clone: One junction end does not reproduce the germline sequence, and a read error may be involved. This chain uses TRBV6-5 with TRBJ1-2; D not certain. Germline V CDR1 and CDR2: MNHEY, SVGAGI. This CDR3 has 15 amino acids. CDR3 sequence reads: CAGSYAGREGYGYTF. CDR3 DNA: TGTGCCGGCAGTTACGCGGGCAGAGAGGGCTATGGCTACACCTTC.

The chain has TRBV5-6 and TRBJ1-3, with a weak D call TRBD1 (6 bases). The germline V gene has CDR1 SGHDT and CDR2 YYEEEE. V lost 4 bases and J 4 bases, leaving 15 bases between the germline ends. This CDR3 region has 15 residues. The CDR3 protein is CASSRGGGSGNTIYF. CDR3 nucleotides: TGTGCCAGCAGCCGCGGCGGGGGCTCAGGAAACACCATATATTTT.

This chain links TRBV7-2 with TRBJ2-6, with 8 positions matching TRBD2. CDR3 size: 18 residues. Trimming at V came to 4 bases and at J to 0 bases, leaving 8 bases not matched to a gene. Germline lookup yields CDR1 SGHTA and CDR2 FQGNSA. Here the CDR3 DNA reads TGTGCCAGCAGCTCATCCGGGACTAGGATCTCTGGGGCCAACGTCCTGACTTTC. Protein sequence: CASSSSGTRISGANVLTF.